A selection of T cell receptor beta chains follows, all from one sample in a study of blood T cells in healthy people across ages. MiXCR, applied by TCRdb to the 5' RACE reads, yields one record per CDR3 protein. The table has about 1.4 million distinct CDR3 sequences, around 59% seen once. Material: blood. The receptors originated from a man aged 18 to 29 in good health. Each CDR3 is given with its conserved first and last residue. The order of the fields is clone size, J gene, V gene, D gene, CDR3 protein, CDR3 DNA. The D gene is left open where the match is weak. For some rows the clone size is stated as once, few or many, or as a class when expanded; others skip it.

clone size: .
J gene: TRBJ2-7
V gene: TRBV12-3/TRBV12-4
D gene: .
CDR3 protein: CASTFPGKGYEQYF
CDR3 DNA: TGTGCCAGCACCTTCCCAGGGAAGGGCTACGAGCAGTACTTC

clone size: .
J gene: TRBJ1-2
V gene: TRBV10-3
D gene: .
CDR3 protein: CAISDPTRDSNYGYTF
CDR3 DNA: TGTGCCATCAGTGACCCAACGCGGGATTCTAACTATGGCTACACCTTC

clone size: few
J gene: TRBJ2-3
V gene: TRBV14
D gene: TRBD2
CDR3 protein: CASSEVLAGKITDTQYF
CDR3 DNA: TGTGCCAGCAGCGAAGTACTAGCGGGGAAGATCACAGATACGCAGTATTTT

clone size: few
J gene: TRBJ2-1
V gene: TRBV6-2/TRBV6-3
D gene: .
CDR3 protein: CASIGVGGLFGNEQFF
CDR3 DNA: TGTGCCAGCATAGGAGTAGGGGGGCTATTTGGTAATGAGCAGTTCTTC

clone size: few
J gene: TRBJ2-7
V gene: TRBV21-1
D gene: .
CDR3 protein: CACPLAGAYEQYF
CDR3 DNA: TGTGCCTGCCCCCTAGCGGGGGCCTACGAGCAGTACTTC

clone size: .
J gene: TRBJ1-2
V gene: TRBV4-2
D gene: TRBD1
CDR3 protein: CASSQEDRVTGYTF
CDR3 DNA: TGTGCCAGCAGCCAAGAGGACAGGGTCACAGGCTACACCTTC

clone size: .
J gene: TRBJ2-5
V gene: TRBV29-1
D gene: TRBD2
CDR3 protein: CSVVDAGEAQYF
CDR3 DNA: TGCAGCGTTGTGGACGCGGGGGAGGCCCAGTACTTC

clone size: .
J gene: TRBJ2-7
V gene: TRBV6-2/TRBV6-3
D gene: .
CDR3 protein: CASSYRPGKGSYEQYF
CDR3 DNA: TGTGCCAGCAGTTACCGCCCCGGCAAGGGATCCTACGAGCAGTACTTC

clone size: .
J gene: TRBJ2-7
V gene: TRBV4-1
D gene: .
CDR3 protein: CASSPQPEISYEQYF
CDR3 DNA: TGCGCCAGCAGCCCACAACCAGAGATCTCCTACGAGCAGTACTTC

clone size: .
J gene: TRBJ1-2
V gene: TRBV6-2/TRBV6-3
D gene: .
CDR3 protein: CASRRMSDYGYTF
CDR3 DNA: TGTGCCAGCAGACGGATGAGCGACTATGGCTACACCTTC

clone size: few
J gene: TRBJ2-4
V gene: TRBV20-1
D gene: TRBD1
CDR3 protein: CSARQGAGKNIQYF
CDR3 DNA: TGCAGTGCAAGACAGGGGGCGGGCAAAAACATTCAGTACTTC

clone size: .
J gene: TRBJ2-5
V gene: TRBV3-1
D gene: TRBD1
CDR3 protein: CASSQVQGAWETQYF
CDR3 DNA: TGTGCCAGCAGCCAAGTCCAGGGGGCATGGGAGACCCAGTACTTC

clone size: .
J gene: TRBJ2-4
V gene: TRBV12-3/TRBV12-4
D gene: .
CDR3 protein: CASRRGGDPSFDIQYF
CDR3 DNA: TGTGCCAGCAGGAGGGGAGGTGATCCCTCCTTTGACATTCAGTACTTC

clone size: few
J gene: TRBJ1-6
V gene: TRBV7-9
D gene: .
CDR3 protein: CASSPRTSSYNSPLHF
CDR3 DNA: TGTGCCAGCAGCCCGCGGACAAGCTCCTATAATTCACCCCTCCACTTT

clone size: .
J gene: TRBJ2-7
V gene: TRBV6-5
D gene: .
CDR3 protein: CASSDSSGYEQYF
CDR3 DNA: TGTGCCAGCAGTGACTCATCAGGCTACGAGCAGTACTTC

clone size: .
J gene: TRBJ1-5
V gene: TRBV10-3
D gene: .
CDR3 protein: CAISESLNQPQHF
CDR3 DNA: TGTGCCATCAGTGAGTCTCTCAATCAGCCCCAGCATTTT

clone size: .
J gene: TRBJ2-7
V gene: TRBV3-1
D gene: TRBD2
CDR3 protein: CASSQDMGLAIEQYF
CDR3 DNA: TGTGCCAGCAGCCAAGATATGGGACTAGCCATCGAGCAGTACTTC

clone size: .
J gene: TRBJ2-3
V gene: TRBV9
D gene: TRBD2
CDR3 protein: CASSIAGGATDTQYF
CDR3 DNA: TGTGCCAGCAGCATAGCGGGGGGTGCTACAGATACGCAGTATTTT

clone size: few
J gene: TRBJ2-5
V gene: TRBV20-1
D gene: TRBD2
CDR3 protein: CSAEGLRKETQYF
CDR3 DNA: TGCAGTGCGGAGGGACTACGAAAAGAGACCCAGTACTTC

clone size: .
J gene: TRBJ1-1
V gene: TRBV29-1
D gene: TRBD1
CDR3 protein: CSAQGTGAKAFF
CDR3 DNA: TGCAGCGCCCAGGGGACAGGAGCCAAAGCTTTCTTT

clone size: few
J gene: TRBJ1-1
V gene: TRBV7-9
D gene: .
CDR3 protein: CASRLTGDTEAFF
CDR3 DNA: TGTGCCAGCAGGCTAACGGGGGACACTGAAGCTTTCTTT

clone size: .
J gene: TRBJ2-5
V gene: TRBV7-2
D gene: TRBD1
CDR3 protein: CASSATGQGAPSPRYF
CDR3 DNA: TGTGCCAGCAGCGCTACCGGACAGGGGGCCCCTTCTCCTAGGTACTTC

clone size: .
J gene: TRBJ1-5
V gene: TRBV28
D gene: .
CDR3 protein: CASSLGPLSAQHF
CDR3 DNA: TGTGCCAGCAGCCTTGGACCGCTATCGGCCCAGCATTTT

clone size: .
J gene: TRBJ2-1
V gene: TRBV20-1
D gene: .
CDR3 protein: CSAPTHRNEQFF
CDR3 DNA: TGCAGTGCCCCAACCCACAGGAATGAGCAGTTCTTC

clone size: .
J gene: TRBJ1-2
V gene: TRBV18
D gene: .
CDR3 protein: CASSDEGRHAYGYTF
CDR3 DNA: TGTGCCAGCTCAGACGAGGGGAGGCATGCCTATGGCTACACCTTC

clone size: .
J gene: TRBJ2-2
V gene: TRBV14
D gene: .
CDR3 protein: CARITTGELFF
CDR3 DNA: TGTGCCAGAATCACAACCGGGGAGCTGTTTTTT

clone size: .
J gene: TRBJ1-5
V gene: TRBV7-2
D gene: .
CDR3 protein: CASRRESNQPQHF
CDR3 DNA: TGTGCCAGCAGACGGGAGAGCAATCAGCCCCAGCATTTT

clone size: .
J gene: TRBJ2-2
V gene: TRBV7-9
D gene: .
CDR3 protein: CASSLGARDGELFF
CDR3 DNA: TGTGCCAGCAGCTTAGGGGCCCGGGACGGGGAGCTGTTTTTT

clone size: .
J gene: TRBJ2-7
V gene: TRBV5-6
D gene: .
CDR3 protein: CASSWAAGSYEQYF
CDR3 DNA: TGTGCCAGCAGCTGGGCGGCGGGCTCCTACGAGCAGTACTTC

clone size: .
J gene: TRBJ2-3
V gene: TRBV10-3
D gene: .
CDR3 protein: CATGGLDPRAETQYF
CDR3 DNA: TGTGCCACCGGCGGGTTGGACCCGAGGGCAGAGACGCAGTATTTT

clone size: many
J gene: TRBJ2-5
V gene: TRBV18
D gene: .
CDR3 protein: CASSPPGETQYF
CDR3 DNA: TGTGCCAGCAGTCCCCCGGGGGAGACCCAGTACTTC

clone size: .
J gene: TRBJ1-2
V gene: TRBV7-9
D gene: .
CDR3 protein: CASSRYTF
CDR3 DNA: TGTGCCAGCAGCCGTTACACCTTC

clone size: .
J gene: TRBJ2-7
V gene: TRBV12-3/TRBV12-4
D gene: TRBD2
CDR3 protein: CASSNSGNSYEQYF
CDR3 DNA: TGTGCCAGCAGTAATAGCGGGAACTCCTACGAGCAGTACTTC

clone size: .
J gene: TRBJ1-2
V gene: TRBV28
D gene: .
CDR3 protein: CASSLPAWAEGYTF
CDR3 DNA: TGTGCCAGCAGTTTGCCGGCCTGGGCAGAAGGCTACACCTTC

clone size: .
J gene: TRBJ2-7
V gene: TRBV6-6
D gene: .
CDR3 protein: CASGYVPDYEQYF
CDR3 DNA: TGTGCCAGCGGTTACGTACCAGACTACGAGCAGTACTTC

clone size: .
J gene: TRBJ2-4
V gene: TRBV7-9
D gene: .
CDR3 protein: CASSPGDALNKNIQYF
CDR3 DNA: TGTGCCAGCAGCCCGGGGGACGCATTGAACAAAAACATTCAGTACTTC

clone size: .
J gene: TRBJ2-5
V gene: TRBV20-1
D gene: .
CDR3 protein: CSAKLQGSRETQYF
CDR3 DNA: TGCAGTGCCAAATTACAGGGTTCGAGAGAGACCCAGTACTTC

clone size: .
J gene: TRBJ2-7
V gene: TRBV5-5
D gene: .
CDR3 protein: CASTAQTASYEQYF
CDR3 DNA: TGTGCCAGCACCGCGCAGACAGCCTCCTACGAGCAGTACTTC

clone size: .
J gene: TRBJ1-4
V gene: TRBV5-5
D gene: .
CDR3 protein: CASSLGRANEKLFF
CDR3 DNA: TGTGCCAGCAGCTTAGGACGGGCTAATGAAAAACTGTTTTTT

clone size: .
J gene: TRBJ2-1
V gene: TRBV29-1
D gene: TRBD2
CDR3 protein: CSVEDKGLAENEQFF
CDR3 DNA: TGCAGCGTTGAAGATAAGGGACTAGCTGAAAATGAGCAGTTCTTC

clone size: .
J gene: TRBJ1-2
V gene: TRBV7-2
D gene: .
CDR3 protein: CASSLGTVVYGYTF
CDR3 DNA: TGTGCCAGCAGCTTAGGGACAGTGGTCTATGGCTACACCTTC

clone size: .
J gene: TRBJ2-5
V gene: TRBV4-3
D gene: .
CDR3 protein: CASSRSPGPVLETQYF
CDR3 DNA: TGCGCCAGCAGCCGGTCGCCTGGACCCGTTCTAGAGACCCAGTACTTC

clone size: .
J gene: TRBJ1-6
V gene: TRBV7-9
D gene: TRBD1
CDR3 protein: CASDRVEAGNSPLHF
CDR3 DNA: TGTGCCAGCGACAGGGTTGAGGCAGGGAATTCACCCCTCCACTTT

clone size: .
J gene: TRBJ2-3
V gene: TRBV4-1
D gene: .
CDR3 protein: CASSQVGVTQYF
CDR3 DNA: TGCGCCAGCAGCCAAGTGGGGGTTACGCAGTATTTT

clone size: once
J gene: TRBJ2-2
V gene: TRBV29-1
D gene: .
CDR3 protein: CSVGGGERPGELFF
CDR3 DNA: TGCAGCGTTGGTGGTGGGGAAAGGCCCGGGGAGCTGTTTTTT

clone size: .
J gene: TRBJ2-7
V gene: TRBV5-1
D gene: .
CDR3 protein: CASSPRPRGTTYEQYF
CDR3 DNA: TGCGCCAGCAGCCCCCGTCCCAGGGGAACGACCTACGAGCAGTACTTC

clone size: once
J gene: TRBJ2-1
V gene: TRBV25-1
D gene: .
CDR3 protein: CASSENVRGIRFF
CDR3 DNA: TGTGCCAGCAGTGAAAATGTTCGGGGTATAAGGTTCTTC

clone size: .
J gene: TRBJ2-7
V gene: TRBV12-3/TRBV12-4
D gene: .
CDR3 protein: CASSRTWEQYF
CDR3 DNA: TGTGCCAGCAGTCGAACCTGGGAGCAGTACTTC

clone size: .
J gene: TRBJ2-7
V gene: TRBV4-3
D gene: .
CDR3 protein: CASSQDLEFEQYF
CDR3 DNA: TGCGCCAGCAGCCAAGATCTGGAGTTCGAGCAGTACTTC

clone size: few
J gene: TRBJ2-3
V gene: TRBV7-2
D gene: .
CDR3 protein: CASSQGAEAHGQYF
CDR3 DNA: TGTGCCAGCAGCCAAGGGGCAGAGGCGCACGGGCAGTATTTT

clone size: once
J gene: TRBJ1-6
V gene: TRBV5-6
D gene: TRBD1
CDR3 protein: CASSLAYRDRGRSPLHF
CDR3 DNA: TGTGCCAGCAGCTTGGCCTACCGGGACAGGGGGCGTTCACCCCTCCACTTT

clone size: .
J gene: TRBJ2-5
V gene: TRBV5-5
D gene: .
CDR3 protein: CASSLGGPVQETQYF
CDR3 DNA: TGTGCCAGCAGCTTGGGGGGGCCAGTCCAAGAGACCCAGTACTTC

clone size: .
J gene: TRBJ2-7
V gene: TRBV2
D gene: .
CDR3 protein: CVTRARGIGSYEQYF
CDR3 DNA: TGTGTTACGCGGGCCCGGGGGATTGGCTCCTACGAGCAGTACTTC

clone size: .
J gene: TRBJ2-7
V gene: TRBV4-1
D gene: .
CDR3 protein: CAGSRSTTYEQYF
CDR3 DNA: TGCGCCGGCAGCCGCAGTACGACCTACGAGCAGTACTTC

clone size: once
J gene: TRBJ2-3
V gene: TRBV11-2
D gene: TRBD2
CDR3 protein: CASSGILAGSPSTDTQYF
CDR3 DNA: TGTGCCAGCAGCGGTATCCTAGCGGGATCCCCTAGCACAGATACGCAGTATTTT

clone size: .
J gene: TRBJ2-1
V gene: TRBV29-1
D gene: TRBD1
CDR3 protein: CSVGTAFYNEQFF
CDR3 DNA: TGCAGCGTGGGGACAGCCTTTTACAATGAGCAGTTCTTC

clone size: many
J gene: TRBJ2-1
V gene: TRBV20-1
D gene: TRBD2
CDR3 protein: CSARDGVAGESEQFF
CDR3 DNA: TGCAGTGCTAGAGATGGGGTAGCGGGAGAAAGTGAGCAGTTCTTC